A selection of T cell receptor beta chains follows, all from one sample in a study of shared clonotypes between healthy human individuals. Repertoires were generated with immunoSEQ multiplex PCR, while TCRdb's copy carries only in-frame clones and drops some. The sample contains over 800,000 clones, around 92% of which appear only once. The sequenced sample was naive CD8+ T cells sorted from blood. These receptor sequences come from a man younger than 45 in good health. Each CDR3 is given without its conserved first and last residue.

j_gene: TRBJ2-1; v_gene: TRBV27; CDR3aa: ASTKSGNEQF
j_gene: TRBJ1-5; v_gene: TRBV28; CDR3aa: ASSLSSQALNQPQH
j_gene: TRBJ2-7; v_gene: TRBV4-1; CDR3aa: ASSQVDRGYEQY
j_gene: TRBJ2-7; v_gene: TRBV6-5; CDR3aa: ASSRTGLDEQY
j_gene: TRBJ2-5; v_gene: TRBV6-5; CDR3aa: ASSYFGVRETQY
j_gene: TRBJ1-1; v_gene: TRBV10-2; CDR3aa: ASSNGLGQLNTEAF
j_gene: TRBJ1-5; v_gene: TRBV28; CDR3aa: ASSPINQPQH
j_gene: TRBJ2-5; v_gene: TRBV19; CDR3aa: ASSTQQGGETQY
j_gene: TRBJ2-1; v_gene: TRBV27; CDR3aa: ATWGGSNEQF
j_gene: TRBJ2-5; v_gene: TRBV4-1; CDR3aa: ASSQDAAGSGETQY
j_gene: TRBJ2-1; v_gene: TRBV27; CDR3aa: ASTTGGNEQF
j_gene: TRBJ2-3; v_gene: TRBV5-1; CDR3aa: ASSPAQGRTDTQY
j_gene: TRBJ2-3; v_gene: TRBV27; CDR3aa: ASSFLQGMDTQY
j_gene: TRBJ2-7; v_gene: TRBV5-6; CDR3aa: ASSLATLGYEQY
j_gene: TRBJ2-1; v_gene: TRBV28; CDR3aa: ASSIIPSSLAGISYNEQF
j_gene: TRBJ2-2; v_gene: TRBV7-9; CDR3aa: ASSPPVRQGTGELF
j_gene: TRBJ1-1; v_gene: TRBV29-1; CDR3aa: SVRGGVQENTEAF
j_gene: TRBJ2-3; v_gene: TRBV10-3; CDR3aa: AISEPSTDTQY
j_gene: TRBJ2-2; v_gene: TRBV21-1; CDR3aa: ASSKSSAGWAGELF
j_gene: TRBJ2-1; v_gene: TRBV4-3; CDR3aa: ASSQEALTGRYNEQF
j_gene: TRBJ2-3; v_gene: TRBV9; CDR3aa: ASNSGRVSTDTQY
j_gene: TRBJ2-1; v_gene: TRBV7-2; CDR3aa: ASRPRGAYNEQF
j_gene: TRBJ1-3; v_gene: TRBV7-9; CDR3aa: ASSNRNSGNTIY
j_gene: TRBJ2-1; v_gene: TRBV10-3; CDR3aa: AISRTSGDNEQF
j_gene: TRBJ2-1; v_gene: TRBV27; CDR3aa: ASRGGGSYNEQF
j_gene: TRBJ2-3; v_gene: TRBV6-5; CDR3aa: ASSYVAGGTDTQY
j_gene: TRBJ2-7; v_gene: TRBV9; CDR3aa: ASSPSGSGEQY
j_gene: TRBJ2-7; v_gene: TRBV11-2; CDR3aa: ASSSPQGFRSYEQY